This T cell receptor (beta chain) was sequenced in a study of blood T cell repertoires in COVID-19. Whole-study context: Sites across the United States, Italy and Spain contributed samples from acute and convalescent COVID-19. PBMCs, B-cell-depleted T cells, or T cells provided the cDNA or gDNA that made up the material.

The CDR3 covers 16 residues. Germline V CDR1 and CDR2: MDHEN, SYDVKM. The V end lost 8 bases, the J end lost 0 bases, and 19 bases lay between the germline ends. Original handling: Amplification with reference gene primers provided the estimates of nucleated cell counts. Using immunoSEQ multiplex PCR, the repertoire was profiled, and TCRdb retains in-frame clones only, with some absent. V and J calls and clone size are those listed in that table; D and trimming were worked out from the DNA. The sample lists about 300,000 clones; 88% were seen once. The V call is TRBV28, the J call TRBJ1-1; unclear D gene. Input material: peripheral blood. The TCR was taken from a woman aged 25 to 45 who had recovered from COVID-19. Here the CDR3 reads CASPPSNREMNTEAFF. CDR3 coding DNA: TGTGCCAGCCCACCGTCTAACCGGGAGATGAACACTGAAGCTTTCTTT.